The next 15 T cell receptor beta chains were all read from a single sample in a study of blood T cell repertoires in COVID-19. The repertoire was sequenced with immunoSEQ multiplex PCR; TCRdb's copy has only in-frame clones and lacks some. The sample contains roughly 380,000 clones, approximately 77% of which appear only once. Material: peripheral blood. The receptors were gathered from a human donor with acute or convalescent COVID-19. The donor label of this sample is uncertain.

The V and J genes are TRBV24-1 and TRBJ1-2; 9 nucleotides match TRBD1. The J segment lost 5 bases and the V segment lost 3 bases, leaving 6 bases of the junction unmatched. CDR1 KGHDR and CDR2 SFDVKD come from the germline V gene. The CDR3 loop spans 15 amino acids. The CDR3 nucleotides read TGTGCCACCAGTGATCCGACAGGGGGGAGTTATGGCTACACCTTC. It codes for CATSDPTGGSYGYTF.

The chain couples TRBV27 to TRBJ1-1; 8 nucleotides match TRBD1. With V trimmed by 5 bases and J by 5 bases, 19 bases remained unmatched. The CDR3 sequence is 18 residues long. Germline CDR1 MNHEY, CDR2 SMNVEV (reference sequence). This CDR3 reads CASSPPDRALGRGTEAFF. In DNA form, the CDR3 reads TGTGCCAGCAGTCCACCGGACAGGGCTCTTGGTAGAGGGACTGAAGCTTTCTTT.

The rearrangement links TRBV5-1 to TRBJ1-4, with D perhaps TRBD1 (5 bases). The germline CDR1 and CDR2 sequences are SGHRS and YFSETQ. This CDR3 contains 14 residues. V lost 4 bases to trimming and J lost 0 bases, with 7 bases between them. CDR3 nucleotides: TGCGCCAGCAGCCAGGGTGCAACTAATGAAAAACTGTTTTTT. The encoded protein is CASSQGATNEKLFF.

This clone has a handful of counts. The V gene is TRBV5-5, the J gene TRBJ1-6, with unresolved D. The V gene lost 0 bases and the J gene lost 4 bases, with 5 bases spanning the gap. The germline V gene has CDR1 SGHKS and CDR2 YYEKEE (reference sequence). The CDR3 sequence is 14 residues long. Here the CDR3 reads CASSLGEYNSPLHF. The CDR3 DNA sequence: TGTGCCAGCAGCTTGGGAGAGTATAATTCACCCCTCCACTTT.

The chain carries TRBV18 and TRBJ1-1, with D tentatively TRBD1 (6 bases). Deletions cut 2 bases from V and 11 bases from J, with 15 bases between. CDR3 length equals 13 residues. Looked up from germline, CDR1 is KGHSH and CDR2 is LQKENI. CDR3 amino acids: CASSPSTGRAAFF. The CDR3 nucleotides read TGTGCCAGCTCACCATCGACAGGTCGCGCGGCTTTCTTT.

This chain joins TRBV7-8 and TRBJ1-1, with D possibly TRBD1 on 6 matching bases. The germline V gene has CDR1 SGHVS and CDR2 FQNEAQ. V lost 1 base to trimming and J lost 5 bases, with 8 bases between them. The CDR3 covers 13 residues. The CDR3 nucleotides read TGTGCCAGCAGCTTAGAAACAGGGACTGAAGCTTTCTTT. Amino acids: CASSLETGTEAFF.

The rearrangement joins TRBV30 to TRBJ1-1; 8 nucleotides align to TRBD1. Unmatched junction bases numbered 3, after V lost 3 bases and J lost 0 bases. CDR1 and CDR2 from the germline V gene are GTSNPN and SVGIG (reference sequence). This CDR3 is built from 14 residues. The CDR3 bases are TGTGCCTGGAGCAGGGGGCGCGTGAACACTGAAGCTTTCTTT. Its protein is CAWSRGRVNTEAFF. The full variable domain, in which reference TRBV30 and TRBJ1-1 provide the parts outside the CDR3, is SQTIHQWPATLVQPVGSPLSLECTVEGTSNPNLYWYRQAAGRGLQLLFYSVGIGQISSEVPQNLSASRPQDRQFILSSKKLLLSDSGFYLCAWSRGRVNTEAFFGQGTRLTVV.

Turning to this clone: In the same sample, other DNA sequences code for this CDR3. The gene calls are TRBV18 and TRBJ1-4; 7 positions agree with TRBD1. J was trimmed by 7 bases and V by 3 bases; bases with no gene match: 5. The CDR3 consists of 14 residues. Germline CDR1 and CDR2: KGHSH and LQKENI. CDR3 bases: TGTGCCAGCTCACCGGGCCAGGGGGGTGAAAAACTGTTTTTT. Protein sequence: CASSPGQGGEKLFF.

CDR3 sequence: CASSQKTSGRGLYF. The CDR3 nucleotides are TGTGCCAGCAGTCAGAAGACTAGCGGGCGAGGGTTGTACTTC. V and J are TRBV3-1 (or the pseudogene TRBV3-2) and TRBJ2-7; 10 nucleotides agree with TRBD2. This CDR3 has 14 residues. V shed 6 bases, J shed 12 bases, and the junction held 14 bases outside the gene matches. CDR1 is LGHDT and CDR2 is YNNKEL in the germline V gene (reference sequence).

The rearrangement uses TRBV3-1 (or the pseudogene TRBV3-2) and TRBJ1-2, with 10 bases lining up with TRBD1. This CDR3 is built from 15 residues. Trimming cost V 1 base and J 4 bases; bases outside gene matches: 3. CDR1 and CDR2 (germline): LGHDT, YNNKEL (reference sequence). The CDR3 loop reads CASSQGQGASYGYTF. The CDR3 region has the DNA TGTGCCAGCAGCCAAGGACAGGGGGCCAGCTATGGCTACACCTTC.

This clone has only a few counts. The rearrangement joins TRBV19 to TRBJ2-2; 8 bases are shared with TRBD2. The germline V gene encodes CDR1 LNHDA and CDR2 SQIVND (reference sequence). The CDR3 contains 14 residues. With V trimmed by 10 bases and J by 7 bases, 11 bases remained unmatched. The CDR3 reads CATSGGRVFGELFF. CDR3 DNA: TGTGCCACCAGCGGGGGCCGGGTCTTCGGGGAGCTGTTTTTT.

V and J are TRBV12-5 and TRBJ1-1, with no clear D. Trimming shortened V by 1 base and J by 4 bases, and 7 bases separated the two germline ends. CDR1 and CDR2 from the germline V gene are LGHNT and FRNRAP. The CDR3 runs 13 residues. The CDR3 DNA reads TGTGCTAGTGGTTTGGCCCCGGGCACTGAAGCTTTCTTT. Protein: CASGLAPGTEAFF.

The CDR3 loop is CSVGPRDRGDTQYF. The CDR3 DNA is TGCAGCGTTGGACCCAGGGATCGGGGGGATACGCAGTATTTT. The chain links TRBV29-1 to TRBJ2-3, with a tentative D call TRBD2 (6 bases). V was cut by 4 bases and J by 6 bases, with 17 bases left in between. CDR3 length: 14 residues. The germline gives CDR1 SQVTM, CDR2 ANQGSEA.

This chain connects TRBV18 to TRBJ1-3, with a weak D call TRBD1 (6 bases). The CDR3 runs 16 residues. V was pared by 0 bases and J by 4 bases, with 13 bases between. In germline, CDR1 is KGHSH, CDR2 LQKENI. CDR3 nucleotides: TGTGCCAGCTCACCACCGGGGACATCAAGAGGAAACACCATATATTTT. Translated, it gives CASSPPGTSRGNTIYF.

The chain has TRBV5-1 and TRBJ2-5; D unclear. The CDR3 length is 15 residues. The V gene's germline CDR1 is SGHRS and CDR2 YFSETQ. With 0 bases removed from V and 2 bases from J, the gap between germline ends came to 11 bases. CDR3 sequence (DNA): TGCGCCAGCAGCTTGGCCTCGAGCAATCAAGAGACCCAGTACTTC. As protein: CASSLASSNQETQYF.